This TCR beta chain emerged from a study of shared clonotypes between healthy human individuals. Assay used: immunoSEQ multiplex PCR; TCRdb lists only in-frame clones, some missing. The repertoire holds roughly 2.2 million clones, more than 85% seen once, with 0.35% to 0.45% in the top ten. CD4+ cells yielded CD45RA+ naive and CD45RA-negative memory subsets. Sequenced: naive CD4+ T cells from PBMCs. Subset indicated: CD45RA+ positively selected. This clonotype originated in a man between 18 and 29 years old in good health. Some clones in this sample may be carry-over from other donors' samples.

The CDR3 DNA reads TGTGCCAGCAGTTTCGGCCCGACGGGTGGCTACACCTTC. Encoded protein: CASSFGPTGGYTF. The rearrangement links TRBV27 to TRBJ1-2; D is ambiguous. CDR1 is MNHEY and CDR2 is SMNVEV in the germline V gene (reference sequence). Trimming took off 3 bases at V and 7 bases at J, with 12 bases between the two ends. This CDR3 comprises 13 residues.